The 12 T cell receptor beta chains presented below share a single source sample, sequenced in a study of graft-versus-host responses after intestinal transplantation. These receptors are not linked to any known antigen. Clones were read by immunoSEQ multiplex PCR, and TCRdb kept only the in-frame ones, dropping some. Here the sample spans roughly 130,000 clones, nearly 95% being singletons. The material sequenced was unstimulated CD4+ T cells sorted from spleen or lymph node cells, taken before intestinal transplant. The receptor set was obtained from a human donor who received an intestinal transplant.

The chain uses TRBV4-1 and TRBJ2-1; D not resolved. CDR3 length: 15 amino acids. The germline gives CDR1 MGHRA, CDR2 YSYEKL. Trimming shortened V by 1 base and J by 0 bases, and 7 bases separated the two germline ends. The CDR3 loop reads CASSQVSSSYNEQFF. As DNA, the CDR3 is TGCGCCAGCAGCCAAGTCTCTAGCTCCTACAATGAGCAGTTCTTC.

The chain employs TRBV27 and TRBJ2-1; no reliable D call. Per germline, CDR1 MNHEY and CDR2 SMNVEV (reference sequence). The CDR3 covers 15 residues. Trimming stripped 6 bases from V and 5 bases from J, with 17 bases between. The CDR3 protein is CASSPLDDFHNEQFF. The CDR3 DNA reads TGTGCCAGCAGCCCACTTGACGATTTCCACAATGAGCAGTTCTTC.

This sequence joins TRBV4-1 and TRBJ2-4; D may be TRBD1 or TRBD2 (5 bases each). This CDR3 is built from 17 residues. CDR1 is MGHRA and CDR2 is YSYEKL in the germline V gene. Trimming left V 0 bases short and J 1 base short, with 13 bases between. CDR3 protein: CASSQDTEGTAKNIQYF. Here the CDR3 DNA reads TGCGCCAGCAGCCAAGATACAGAGGGGACGGCCAAAAACATTCAGTACTTC.

This clone has just one count. V is TRBV29-1 and J is TRBJ2-7; TRBD1 aligns across 7 bases. This CDR3 has 14 residues. Germline assignment: CDR1 SQVTM and CDR2 ANQGSEA. V lost 5 bases to trimming and J lost 0 bases; unmatched junction nucleotides: 7. In DNA, the CDR3 is TGCAGCGTTTGGACAGGCCTTAACTCCTACGAGCAGTACTTC. Translating it yields CSVWTGLNSYEQYF.

This clone was seen only once. J is TRBJ1-6 and V is TRBV7-2; 7 bases align to TRBD1. The CDR3 totals 14 residues. The V and J ends lost 5 bases and 7 bases, in that order; junction bases with no gene match: 5. Germline V gives CDR1 SGHTA, CDR2 FQGNSA. In nucleotides, the CDR3 is TGTGCCAGCAGCCCGGGACAGCCAAATTCACCCCTCCACTTT. This gives the protein CASSPGQPNSPLHF.

The rearrangement joins TRBV5-1 to TRBJ2-7, with a possible D match to TRBD1 (6 bases). Between the trimmed V and J ends, which lost 4 bases and 2 bases, there was a span of 7 bases. The CDR3 has 12 residues. The germline gives CDR1 SGHRS, CDR2 YFSETQ. The CDR3 nucleotides read TGCGCCAGCAGCGGGGGCCCCTACGAGCAGTACTTC. Residues: CASSGGPYEQYF.

The chain recombines TRBV7-2 with TRBJ1-2, with D maybe TRBD1 (6 bases). Germline V gene data show CDR1 as SGHTA and CDR2 as FQGNSA. This CDR3 has 14 amino acids. V was cut by 3 bases and J by 2 bases, with 10 bases left in between. The CDR3 sequence: CASSFRGSNYGYTF. The CDR3, as DNA: TGTGCCAGCAGCTTTAGGGGGTCCAACTATGGCTACACCTTC.

The rearrangement uses TRBV5-7 and TRBJ1-4; D may be TRBD1 (5 bases). TRBV5-7 is flagged as an ORF with uncertain function. CDR3 length equals 14 residues. The V gene lost 2 bases and the J gene lost 6 bases, with 11 bases spanning the gap. The CDR3 is CASSLFRGDEKLFF. Written as DNA, the CDR3 is TGTGCCAGCAGCTTATTCCGGGGGGATGAAAAACTGTTTTTT.

V gene TRBV7-8 combines with J gene TRBJ2-3, with 7 bases lining up with TRBD1. Per the germline V gene, CDR1 is SGHVS and CDR2 is FQNEAQ. V lost 5 bases to trimming and J lost 5 bases; unmatched junction nucleotides: 10. The CDR3 extends over 15 amino acids. This CDR3 is CASSIRDSSLDTQYF. Written as DNA, the CDR3 is TGTGCCAGCAGCATTCGGGACAGTAGTTTAGATACGCAGTATTTT.

This clone appeared once. This chain joins TRBV5-1 and TRBJ2-1; no clear D gene. Trimming stripped 2 bases from V and 4 bases from J, with 10 bases between. The CDR3 extends over 14 amino acids. Germline V gives CDR1 SGHRS, CDR2 YFSETQ. CDR3 in DNA: TGCGCCAGCAGCTTATTGGGCCCTTACAATGAGCAGTTCTTC. This gives the protein CASSLLGPYNEQFF.

The chain combines TRBV18 with TRBJ2-1; 12 nucleotides align to TRBD2. Trimming took 0 bases from V and 8 from J; bases not matched to a gene: 5. CDR3 length equals 16 residues. Germline assignment: CDR1 KGHSH and CDR2 LQKENI. CDR3 nucleotide sequence: TGTGCCAGCTCACCACCGCTAGCGGGAGGGAACGATGAGCAGTTCTTC. The encoded protein is CASSPPLAGGNDEQFF.

The rearrangement joins TRBV5-4 to TRBJ2-4; either TRBD1 or TRBD2 may supply D (5 bases each). V shed 4 bases and J shed 10 bases, with 18 bases lying between them. Germline V gene data show CDR1 as SGHNT and CDR2 as YYREEE (reference sequence). This CDR3 has 14 residues. CDR3 residues: CASSPTGRPGIQYF. The DNA for the CDR3 is TGTGCCAGCAGCCCTACGGGACGGCCGGGAATTCAGTACTTC.